The TCR beta chain under discussion was sequenced for a study of cytomegalovirus exposure and HLA in healthy donors. Whole-study context: An earlier analysis found 120 million or so unique TCR beta sequences from around 180 million T cells.

The PCR was carried out with 60 Vbeta primers and 13 Jbeta primers. Profiled with immunoSEQ multiplex PCR; TCRdb holds only in-frame clones, not every one. The profile covers 68,000 or so clones, with roughly 78% appearing a single time and around 4.7% taken by the ten largest. This clone was recorded only once. The V and J ends lost 0 bases and 1 base respectively, with 9 bases between them. Germline V lookup: CDR1 LGHNT, CDR2 FRNRAP. The CDR3 runs 15 residues. Sequenced material: PBMCs. This TCR came from a woman aged 25 to 39 in good health and CMV-seronegative. The chain employs TRBV12-5 and TRBJ1-1, with unresolved D. The CDR3 protein is CASGLVRAANTEAFF. Here the CDR3 DNA reads TGTGCTAGTGGTTTGGTAAGAGCCGCGAACACTGAAGCTTTCTTT.